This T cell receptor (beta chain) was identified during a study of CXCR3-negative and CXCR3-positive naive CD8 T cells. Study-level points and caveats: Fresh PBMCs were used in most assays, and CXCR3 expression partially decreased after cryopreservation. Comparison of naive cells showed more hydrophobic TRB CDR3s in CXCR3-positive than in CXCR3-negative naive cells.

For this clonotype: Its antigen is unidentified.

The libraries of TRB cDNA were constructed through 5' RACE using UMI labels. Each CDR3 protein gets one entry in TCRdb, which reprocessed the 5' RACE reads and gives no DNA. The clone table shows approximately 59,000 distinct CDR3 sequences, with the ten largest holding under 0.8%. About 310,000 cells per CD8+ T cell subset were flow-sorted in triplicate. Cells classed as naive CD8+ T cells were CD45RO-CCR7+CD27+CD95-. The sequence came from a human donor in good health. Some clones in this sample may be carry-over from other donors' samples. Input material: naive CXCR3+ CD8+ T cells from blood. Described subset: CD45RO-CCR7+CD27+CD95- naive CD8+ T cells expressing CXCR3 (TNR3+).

The CDR3 here is CASSVGTANTDTQYF. The rearrangement joins TRBV9 to TRBJ2-3; TCRdb gives TRBD1 as the D gene, but with no DNA this cannot be confirmed. The V gene's germline CDR1 is SGDLS and CDR2 YYNGEE. The CDR3 consists of 15 residues.